These 10 T cell receptor beta chains came from one sample sequenced in a study of T cell changes during pregnancy in multiple sclerosis (dated by TCRdb to the late 2010s). The library was made by the immunoSEQ multiplex PCR assay. TCRdb retrieved this table from immuneACCESS and kept in-frame rearrangements only. Not all clones are present; in checked studies, unresolved V genes account for under half, and no reason is known for the remainder. This sample lists around 80,000 clones; about 94% were detected once. The top ten clonotypes cover around 0.91% of the sample. This specimen was peripheral blood, taken in the second trimester of pregnancy. Receptors originate from a female donor in good health, enrolled as a control in a pregnancy study.

Here the CDR3 DNA reads TGTGCCAGCAGTTCAGGGTCTAGCAATCAGCCCCAGCATTTT. It codes for CASSSGSSNQPQHF. This sequence joins TRBV27 and TRBJ1-5, with a weak D call TRBD1 (5 bases). Trimming removed 4 bases at V and 0 bases at J, with 7 bases between. The germline gives CDR1 MNHEY, CDR2 SMNVEV (reference sequence). The length of the CDR3 is 14 residues.

The table lists this clone with a count of one. This sequence joins TRBV6-5 and TRBJ2-7, with D perhaps TRBD2 (6 bases). This CDR3 contains 15 residues. V lost 6 bases and J lost 0, with 15 bases in between. Germline values: CDR1 MNHEY, CDR2 SVGAGI. Here the CDR3 reads CASRDRDLYSYEQYF. DNA of the CDR3: TGTGCCAGCAGGGACCGGGACTTGTACTCCTACGAGCAGTACTTC.

This sequence joins TRBV7-2 and TRBJ1-5, with D tentatively TRBD1 (5 bases). V dropped 5 bases and J dropped 0 bases, with 14 bases sitting between them. CDR3 length: 16 amino acids. Germline V gives CDR1 SGHTA, CDR2 FQGNSA. CDR3 coding DNA: TGTGCCAGCAGCCCCACCGGGACTACTAGCAATCAGCCCCAGCATTTT. It codes for CASSPTGTTSNQPQHF.

J is TRBJ2-1 and V is TRBV7-2; 8 bases agree with TRBD2. J lost 11 bases, V lost 4 bases, and 10 bases had no gene match. There are 14 residues in the CDR3. The germline V gene has CDR1 SGHTA and CDR2 FQGNSA. CDR3 bases: TGTGCCAGCAGCTCCGTTCCGGCGGGGGGACAGCAGTTCTTC. This codes for CASSSVPAGGQQFF.

V gene TRBV2 combines with J gene TRBJ1-5; 9 bases map to TRBD1. Germline lookup yields CDR1 SNHLY and CDR2 FYNNEI. V shed 6 bases, J shed 2 bases, and the junction held 2 bases outside the gene matches. There are 14 residues in the CDR3. The DNA of the CDR3 is TGTGCCAGCAGCCGGGACAGGGGCAATCAGCCCCAGCATTTT. This sequence encodes CASSRDRGNQPQHF.

V usage is TRBV5-6 and J usage is TRBJ2-7; the match to TRBD2 covers 8 bases. Per germline, CDR1 SGHDT and CDR2 YYEEEE. V shed 4 bases, J shed 6 bases, and the junction held 9 bases outside the gene matches. The CDR3 length is 14 residues. CDR3 in amino acids: CASSPGLAEGEQYF. The CDR3 DNA follows: TGTGCCAGCAGCCCCGGACTAGCAGAGGGCGAGCAGTACTTC.

The chain has TRBV6-1 and TRBJ1-5; 7 bases align to TRBD1. The V gene's germline CDR1 is MNHNS and CDR2 SASEGT. CDR3 size: 14 residues. The ends lost 1 base at V and 7 bases at J; junction bases unmatched: 4. For the CDR3, the DNA is TGTGCCAGCAGTGAAGGGTACAGGGGCCAGCCCCAGCATTTT. Protein product: CASSEGYRGQPQHF.

A remark on this clone: Other DNA sequences from this sample encode an identical CDR3 as well. The rearrangement joins TRBV10-3 to TRBJ1-1; 9 bases line up with TRBD1. V was clipped by 0 bases and J by 4 bases; unmatched bases: 0. Germline V lookup: CDR1 ENHRY, CDR2 SYGVKD. The CDR3 extends over 14 amino acids. CDR3 sequence (DNA): TGTGCCATCAGTGAGTCGACAGGGGGCACTGAAGCTTTCTTT. Translating it yields CAISESTGGTEAFF.

The rearrangement links TRBV5-1 to TRBJ1-2; D not certain. The length of the CDR3 is 14 residues. V lost 3 bases, J lost 7 bases, and 16 bases lay in between. Germline V CDR1 and CDR2: SGHRS, YFSETQ. CDR3: CASSSHQTNPGYTF. The CDR3, as DNA: TGCGCCAGCAGCTCCCACCAGACAAATCCTGGCTACACCTTC.

This chain links TRBV6-1 with TRBJ1-2; the D is unclear. CDR1 and CDR2 from the germline V gene are MNHNS and SASEGT. Trimming left V 6 bases short and J 0 bases short, with 8 bases between. The CDR3 contains 13 residues. For the CDR3, the DNA is TGTGCCAGCAGACTTGACACTAACTATGGCTACACCTTC. Residues: CASRLDTNYGYTF.